The 14 T cell receptor beta chains below all came from one sample that was sequenced in a study of blood T cell repertoires in COVID-19. Here immunoSEQ multiplex PCR was the method, and the copy in TCRdb shows in-frame clones only, minus some. The sample includes over 200,000 clones, approximately 86% of them seen just once. The specimen sequenced was peripheral blood. The receptors were gathered from a man aged 18 to 35 with active or convalescent COVID-19.

This chain uses TRBV11-2 with TRBJ1-1; a weak D match, TRBD1 (5 bases). V was clipped by 0 bases and J by 6 bases, with 11 bases between them. The length of the CDR3 is 14 residues. Germline V gives CDR1 SGHAT, CDR2 FQNNGV. CDR3 residues: CASSLDPRVPEAFF. As DNA, the CDR3 is TGTGCCAGCAGCTTAGATCCCAGGGTCCCTGAAGCTTTCTTT.

V gene TRBV28 combines with J gene TRBJ1-1; 7 nucleotides agree with TRBD1. This CDR3 contains 14 residues. V lost 2 bases and J lost 5; bases outside the gene matches: 5. The germline gives CDR1 MDHEN, CDR2 SYDVKM. CDR3 DNA: TGTGCCAGCAGTTTAAAGGGGGCGCGAACTGAAGCTTTCTTT. It codes for CASSLKGARTEAFF.

The J gene is TRBJ1-2, the V gene TRBV3-1 (or the pseudogene TRBV3-2); the D is unclear. V lost 4 bases and J lost 4, with 16 bases in between. The CDR3 totals 15 residues. Germline loops: CDR1 LGHDT, CDR2 YNNKEL (reference sequence). In DNA, the CDR3 is TGTGCCAGCAGCCGGACTCTGGGCCCCGGCTATGGCTACACCTTC. Amino acid sequence: CASSRTLGPGYGYTF.

The genes are TRBV30 and TRBJ2-3, with 11 bases lining up with TRBD1. Germline V gene lookup returns CDR1 GTSNPN and CDR2 SVGIG (reference sequence). Losses at the gene ends were 3 bases for V and 4 bases for J; bases not matched to a gene: 6. The CDR3 runs to 15 residues. The CDR3 DNA is TGTGCCTGGAGGCCGGGACAGGGGGGATCAGATACGCAGTATTTT. This codes for CAWRPGQGGSDTQYF.

The rearrangement joins TRBV7-2 to TRBJ2-7; TRBD1 matches at 8 bases. Germline lookup yields CDR1 SGHTA and CDR2 FQGNSA. V lost 3 bases to trimming and J lost 2 bases; unmatched junction nucleotides: 3. This CDR3 comprises 14 residues. CDR3 region: CASSFVQGAYEQYF. Written as DNA, the CDR3 is TGTGCCAGCAGCTTCGTACAGGGGGCCTACGAGCAGTACTTC. Variable domain in full (rest from reference TRBV7-2 and TRBJ2-7): GAGVSQSPSNKVTEKGKDVELRCDPISGHTALYWYRQSLGQGLEFLIYFQGNSAPDKSGLPSDRFSAERTGGSVSTLTIQRTQQEDSAVYLCASSFVQGAYEQYFGPGTRLTVT.

The chain joins TRBV5-1 to TRBJ2-7, with unresolved D. The CDR3 consists of 14 residues. V was shortened by 2 bases and J by 3 bases, with 12 bases between the two germline ends. CDR1 is SGHRS, CDR2 YFSETQ, per germline. CDR3 nucleotides: TGCGCCAGCAGCTTCGGGTTTTTGGGCTACGAGCAGTACTTC. It encodes CASSFGFLGYEQYF.

In this sample, this clone turned up once. This chain's CDR3 is CASSRTTLNQETQYF. The CDR3 DNA sequence: TGTGCCAGCAGCCGAACGACACTCAACCAAGAGACCCAGTACTTC. The rearrangement joins TRBV7-6 to TRBJ2-5; D is ambiguous. The CDR3 totals 15 residues. The V end lost 5 bases, the J end lost 0 bases, and 13 bases lay between the germline ends. The V gene's germline CDR1 is SGHVS and CDR2 FNYEAQ.

This clone occurred many times. CDR3 region: CATSDVRTGNNQPQHF. As DNA, the CDR3 is TGTGCCACCAGTGATGTAAGGACAGGGAACAATCAGCCCCAGCATTTT. The chain uses TRBV24-1 and TRBJ1-5, with 8 nucleotides matching TRBD1. The CDR3 contains 16 residues. The V gene's germline CDR1 is KGHDR and CDR2 SFDVKD. J gave up 3 bases and V 3 bases, and 6 bases lay outside the gene matches.

V and J are TRBV7-6 and TRBJ1-3, with 9 positions matching TRBD1. The germline gives CDR1 SGHVS, CDR2 FNYEAQ. There are 17 residues in the CDR3. The V and J ends lost 1 base and 4 bases, in that order; junction bases with no gene match: 8. DNA of the CDR3: TGTGCCAGCAGCTTAGTAGGGACAGGGTCGGTGGGAAACACCATATATTTT. This encodes CASSLVGTGSVGNTIYF. Full variable domain (outside the CDR3, taken from reference TRBV7-6 and TRBJ1-3): GAGVSQSPRYKVTKRGQDVALRCDPISGHVSLYWYRQALGQGPEFLTYFNYEAQQDKSGLPNDRFSAERPEGSISTLTIQRTEQRDSAMYRCASSLVGTGSVGNTIYFGEGSWLTVV.

The chain employs TRBV18 and TRBJ2-2; maybe TRBD1 (5 bases). V lost 4 bases, J lost 6 bases, and 12 bases lay in between. In germline, CDR1 is KGHSH, CDR2 LQKENI. This CDR3 is 14 amino acids long. CDR3 region: CASSQTVLAGELFF. CDR3 coding DNA: TGTGCCAGCTCACAGACAGTTCTCGCCGGGGAGCTGTTTTTT.

V gene TRBV6-2 or TRBV6-3 combines with J gene TRBJ2-7, with 7 bases lining up with TRBD1. With V trimmed by 2 bases and J by 2 bases, 0 bases remained unmatched. There are 13 residues in the CDR3. The germline CDR1 and CDR2 sequences are MNHEY and SVGEGT. CDR3 nucleotide sequence: TGTGCCAGCAGTTACCAGGGGGCCTACGAGCAGTACTTC. It translates to CASSYQGAYEQYF.

The rearrangement joins TRBV10-3 to TRBJ1-6; D possibly corresponds to TRBD1 (6 bases). CDR3 length: 15 residues. Germline V gene lookup returns CDR1 ENHRY and CDR2 SYGVKD. Trimming left V 6 bases short and J 5 bases short, with 14 bases between. CDR3 bases: TGTGCCATCAGAGCCGGGACACCGAATAATTCACCCCTCCACTTT. As protein: CAIRAGTPNNSPLHF.

The J gene is TRBJ2-1, the V gene TRBV30; D not certain. The CDR3 is made up of 11 amino acids. V was pared by 8 bases and J by 10 bases, with 15 bases between. Germline V gene sequence: CDR1 GTSNPN, CDR2 SVGIG (reference sequence). CDR3 DNA sequence: TGTGCCCGAAAGGAGTTCGGCGAGCAGTTCTTC. Protein: CARKEFGEQFF.

The chain has TRBV5-1 and TRBJ2-7; D might be TRBD1 (6 bases). CDR1 is SGHRS, CDR2 YFSETQ, per germline. The CDR3 spans 15 residues. V lost 1 base to trimming and J lost 4 bases, with 15 bases between them. For the CDR3, the DNA is TGCGCCAGCAGCTTGTCTGTCCAGGGACAATACGAGCAGTACTTC. Amino acid sequence: CASSLSVQGQYEQYF.